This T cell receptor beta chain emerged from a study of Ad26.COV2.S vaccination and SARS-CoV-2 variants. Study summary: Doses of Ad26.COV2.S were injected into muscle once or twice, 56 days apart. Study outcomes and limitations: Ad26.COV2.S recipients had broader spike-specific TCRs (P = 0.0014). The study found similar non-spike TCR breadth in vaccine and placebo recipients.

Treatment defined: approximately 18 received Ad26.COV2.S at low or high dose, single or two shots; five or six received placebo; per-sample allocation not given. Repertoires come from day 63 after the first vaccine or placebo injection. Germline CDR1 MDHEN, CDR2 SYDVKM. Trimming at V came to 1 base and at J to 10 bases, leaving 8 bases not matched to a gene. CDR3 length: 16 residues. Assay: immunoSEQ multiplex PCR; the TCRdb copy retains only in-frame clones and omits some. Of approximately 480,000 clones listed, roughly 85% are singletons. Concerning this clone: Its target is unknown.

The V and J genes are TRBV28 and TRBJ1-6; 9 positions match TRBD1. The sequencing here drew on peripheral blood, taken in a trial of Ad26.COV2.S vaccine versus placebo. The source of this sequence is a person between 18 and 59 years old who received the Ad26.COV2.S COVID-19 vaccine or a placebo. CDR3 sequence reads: CASSLLGTGFRSPLHF. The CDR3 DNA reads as TGTGCCAGCAGTTTATTGGGGACAGGGTTTAGGTCACCCCTCCACTTT. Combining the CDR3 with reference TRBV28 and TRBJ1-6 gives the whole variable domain DVKVTQSSRYLVKRTGEKVFLECVQDMDHENMFWYRQDPGLGLRLIYFSYDVKMKEKGDIPEGYSVSREKKERFSLILESASTNQTSMYLCASSLLGTGFRSPLHFGNGTRLTVT.